Sequencing of this T cell receptor beta chain was carried out in a study of T-cell memory formation after mild COVID-19. General study findings and limits: The study found balanced CD4/CD8 in clones contracting day 15 to 85 and a CD4+ lean in later expanders.

Via MiXCR, TCRdb re-called the 5' RACE reads, giving one row per CDR3 protein. Among roughly 160,000 distinct CDR3 sequences listed, around 10% were seen once. This clonotype was observed a handful of times. The target antigen is unknown. Germline CDR1 LGHNA, CDR2 YNFKEQ. This CDR3 has 16 amino acids. V dropped 4 bases and J dropped 2; count of bases not matched to a gene: 5. What was sequenced was PBMCs or a T cell subset sorted from them (not recorded which). The sequence was collected from a man aged 18 to 35 who had mild COVID-19 (a few samples of this study predate the infection). Cell type and time point are not known. J is TRBJ2-2 and V is TRBV4-2, with 9 bases that match TRBD1. The CDR3, as DNA: TGTGCCAGCAGCCCGGCACAGGGGGCTAACACCGGGGAGCTGTTTTTT. Protein: CASSPAQGANTGELFF.